This is a list of T cell receptor beta chains from one sample in a study of T cell responses to AZD1222 COVID-19 vaccine. The protocol was immunoSEQ multiplex PCR, while the TCRdb copy is restricted to in-frame clones and leaves out a portion. Of about 130,000 clones in the sample, 88% are singletons; the top ten hold 7.6%. This material consisted of peripheral blood, taken on day 0 of AZD1222 vaccination. These receptor sequences come from an adult in good health. Both conserved end residues are part of each CDR3.

J gene | V gene | CDR3 protein
TRBJ2-7 | TRBV6-5 | CASSPRVGGYEQYF
TRBJ1-4 | TRBV7-2 | CASSWTGQGEKLFF
TRBJ1-6 | TRBV7-3 | CASSLADRGSSPLHF
TRBJ2-3 | TRBV10-3 | CAIDGLAGRTDTQYF
TRBJ2-3 | TRBV10-1 | CASSEMRGSETDTQYF
TRBJ1-6 | TRBV3-1/TRBV3-2 | CASSQKYLDSPLHF
TRBJ2-3 | TRBV11-2 | CASSLRRGVDTQYF
TRBJ2-3 | TRBV27 | CASSLSQDTQYF
TRBJ2-7 | TRBV27 | CASSLLTSGTYEQYF
TRBJ1-5 | TRBV5-4 | CASSLGSNQPQHF
TRBJ2-1 | TRBV6-2/TRBV6-3 | CASSYAVTAAYNEQFF
TRBJ2-1 | TRBV5-1 | CASSLGRVMVNEQFF
TRBJ2-7 | TRBV2 | CATTRDRAYEQYF
TRBJ1-6 | TRBV9 | CASSATPRQGHNSPLHF
TRBJ2-7 | TRBV13 | CASREGTILNYEQYF
TRBJ1-4 | TRBV6-2/TRBV6-3 | CASSRLQGAGVEKLFF
TRBJ1-5 | TRBV7-2 | CASSSAGGRQPQHF
TRBJ1-4 | TRBV9 | CASSVGTDRARGKLFF
TRBJ2-2 | TRBV4-1 | CASSQAGRTGELFF
TRBJ2-7 | TRBV5-1 | CASGAREQYF
TRBJ1-2 | TRBV9 | CASSAGQYYGYTF
TRBJ2-1 | TRBV9 | CASSVGRSSSEQFF
TRBJ2-1 | TRBV11-3 | CASSLDGSSEQFF
TRBJ1-4 | TRBV7-2 | CASSSDRGGEKLFF
TRBJ2-5 | TRBV4-1 | CASSQEAGGLETQYF
TRBJ1-1 | TRBV6-6 | CASSSRGTEAFF